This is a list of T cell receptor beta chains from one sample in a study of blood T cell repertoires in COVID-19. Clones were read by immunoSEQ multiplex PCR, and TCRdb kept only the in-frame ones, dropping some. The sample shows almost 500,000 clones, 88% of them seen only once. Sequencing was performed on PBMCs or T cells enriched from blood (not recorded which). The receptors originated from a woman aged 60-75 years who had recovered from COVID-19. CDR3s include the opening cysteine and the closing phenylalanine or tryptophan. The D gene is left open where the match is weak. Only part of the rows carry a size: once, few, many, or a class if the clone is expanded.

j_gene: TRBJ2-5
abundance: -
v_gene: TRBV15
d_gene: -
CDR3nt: TGTGCCACCAGCAGAGGCCAGGGTGGTCCTGCTCAAGAGACCCAGTACTTC
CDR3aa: CATSRGQGGPAQETQYF

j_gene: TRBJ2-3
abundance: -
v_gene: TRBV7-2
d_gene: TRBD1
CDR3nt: TGTGCCAGCAGCTTGCGGCAGGGGGGCACAGATACGCAGTATTTT
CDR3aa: CASSLRQGGTDTQYF

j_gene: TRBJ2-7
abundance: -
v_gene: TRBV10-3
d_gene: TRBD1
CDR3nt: TGTGCCATCAGTGAAGTACAGGGGGCAGGCGAGCAGTACTTC
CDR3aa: CAISEVQGAGEQYF

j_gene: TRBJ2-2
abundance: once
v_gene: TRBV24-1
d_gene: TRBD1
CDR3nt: TGTGCCACCCCCCCCCGCCCCAGGACAGGGGGCAGTACCGGGGAGCTGTTTTTT
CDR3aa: CATPPRPRTGGSTGELFF

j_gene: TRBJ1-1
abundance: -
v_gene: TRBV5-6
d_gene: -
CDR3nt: TGTGCCAGCAGCTGGGGGCGGCCCACTGAAGCTTTCTTT
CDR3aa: CASSWGRPTEAFF

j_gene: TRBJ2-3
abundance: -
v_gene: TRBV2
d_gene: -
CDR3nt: TGTGCCAGCAGGACCAGCCCAGGGGTAGATACGCAGTATTTT
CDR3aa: CASRTSPGVDTQYF

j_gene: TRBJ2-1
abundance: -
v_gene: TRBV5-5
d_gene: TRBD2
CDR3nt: TGTGCCAGCAGCTTTTCTCCGCCTAGCGGTTACAATGAGCAGTTCTTC
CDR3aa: CASSFSPPSGYNEQFF

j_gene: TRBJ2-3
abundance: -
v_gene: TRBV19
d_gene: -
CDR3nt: TGTGCCAGTACCGGAACGACAGGATTTCACCCAGATACGCAGTATTTT
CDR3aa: CASTGTTGFHPDTQYF

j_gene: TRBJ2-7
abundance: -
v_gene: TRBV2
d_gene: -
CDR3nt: TGTGCCAGCAGTGGCGGGGCACACGAGCAGTACTTC
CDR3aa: CASSGGAHEQYF

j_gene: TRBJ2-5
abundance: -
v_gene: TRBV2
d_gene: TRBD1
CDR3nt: TGTGCCAGCAGTCGGACAGGGTTCGAGACCCAGTACTTC
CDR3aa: CASSRTGFETQYF

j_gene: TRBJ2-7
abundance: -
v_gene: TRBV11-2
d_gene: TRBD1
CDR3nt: TGTGCCAGCAGCTTACTGGGACAGAATACCTACGAGCAGTACTTC
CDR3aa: CASSLLGQNTYEQYF

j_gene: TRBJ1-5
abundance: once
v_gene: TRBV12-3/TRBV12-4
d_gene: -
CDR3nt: TGTGCCAGCAGTACTGCGGGGGTTCAGCCCCAGCATTTT
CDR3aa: CASSTAGVQPQHF

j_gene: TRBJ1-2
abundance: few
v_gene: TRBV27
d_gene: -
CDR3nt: TGTGCCAGCAGATATACAGGAGGCTACACCTTC
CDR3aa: CASRYTGGYTF

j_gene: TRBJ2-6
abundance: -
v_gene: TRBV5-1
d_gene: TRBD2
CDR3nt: TGCGCCAGCAAAAGTGTCCTAGCGGGCGGAATCACTGGGGCCAACGTCCTGACTTTC
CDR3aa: CASKSVLAGGITGANVLTF

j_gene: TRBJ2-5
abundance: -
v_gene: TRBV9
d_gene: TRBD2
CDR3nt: TGTGCCAGCAGCGGTAGGACTAGCGGGGACCAAGAGACCCAGTACTTC
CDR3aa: CASSGRTSGDQETQYF

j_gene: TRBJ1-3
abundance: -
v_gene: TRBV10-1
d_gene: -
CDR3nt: TGCGCCAGCAGTGAACAGACTGGAAACACCATATATTTT
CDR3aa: CASSEQTGNTIYF

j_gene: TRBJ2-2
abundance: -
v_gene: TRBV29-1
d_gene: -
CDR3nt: TGCAGCGTTGAAGACCCGGACAAAAACACCGGGGAGCTGTTTTTT
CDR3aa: CSVEDPDKNTGELFF

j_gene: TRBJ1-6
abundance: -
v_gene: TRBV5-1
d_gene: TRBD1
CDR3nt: TGCGCCAGCAGCGCTGGGGGACAGGGGCCTTCACCCCTCCACTTT
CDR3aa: CASSAGGQGPSPLHF

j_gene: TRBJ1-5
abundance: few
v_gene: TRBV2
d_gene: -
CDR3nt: TGTGCCAGCAGTGGGGATGACAGGTGGTATAGCAATCAGCCCCAGCATTTT
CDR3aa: CASSGDDRWYSNQPQHF

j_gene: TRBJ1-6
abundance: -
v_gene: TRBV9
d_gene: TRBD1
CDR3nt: TGTGCCAGCAGCACCCGAACAGGGGGCGACTCACCCCTCCACTTT
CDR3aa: CASSTRTGGDSPLHF

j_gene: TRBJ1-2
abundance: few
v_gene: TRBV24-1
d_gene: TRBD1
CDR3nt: TGTGCCACCAGTGATCCCGGGACAGGGGTAGGCTACACCTTC
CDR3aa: CATSDPGTGVGYTF

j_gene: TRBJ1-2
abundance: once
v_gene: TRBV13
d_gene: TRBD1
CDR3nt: TGTGCCAGCAGCGACCGGGACAGGGTTTACGGCTACACCTTC
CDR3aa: CASSDRDRVYGYTF

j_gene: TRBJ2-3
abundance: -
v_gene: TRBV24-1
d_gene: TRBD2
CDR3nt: TGTGCCACCAGTGATTTAGGCGGGGGGGCCGCAGATACGCAGTATTTT
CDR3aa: CATSDLGGGAADTQYF

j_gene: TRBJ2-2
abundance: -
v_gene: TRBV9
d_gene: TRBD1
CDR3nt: TGTGCCAGCGGATTGACAGGGGAAGGTCCCGGGGAGCTGTTTTTT
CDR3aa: CASGLTGEGPGELFF

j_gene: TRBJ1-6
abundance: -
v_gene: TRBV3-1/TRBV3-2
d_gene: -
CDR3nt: TGTGCCAGCAGCCAAACGCTCGGGGGCTATAATTCACCCCTCCACTTT
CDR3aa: CASSQTLGGYNSPLHF

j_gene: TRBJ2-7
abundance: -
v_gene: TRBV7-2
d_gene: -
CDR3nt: TGTGCCAGCGCAGACCCGGGGATCTACGAGCAGTACTTC
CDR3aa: CASADPGIYEQYF

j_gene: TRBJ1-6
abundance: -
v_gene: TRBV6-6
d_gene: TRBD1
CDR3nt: TGTGCCAGCTCCCCGACAGGGGCAGATAATTCACCCCTCCACTTT
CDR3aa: CASSPTGADNSPLHF

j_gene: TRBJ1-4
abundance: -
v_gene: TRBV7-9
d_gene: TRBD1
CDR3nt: TGTGCCAGCAGCTTAGCGGACAGGGTATCGGATGAAAAACTGTTTTTT
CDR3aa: CASSLADRVSDEKLFF

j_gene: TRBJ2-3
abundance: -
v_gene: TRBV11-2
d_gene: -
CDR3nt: TGTGCCAGCAGCAAAGCAGGGCCCGCCACAGATACGCAGTATTTT
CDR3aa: CASSKAGPATDTQYF

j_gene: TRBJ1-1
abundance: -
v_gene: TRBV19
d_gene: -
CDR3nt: TGTGCCAGTAGTGCGGACAGACTCACTGAAGCTTTCTTT
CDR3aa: CASSADRLTEAFF

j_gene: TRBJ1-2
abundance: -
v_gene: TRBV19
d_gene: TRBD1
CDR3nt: TGTGCCAGTAGCTGGGACAGGCGCGGCTACACCTTC
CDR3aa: CASSWDRRGYTF

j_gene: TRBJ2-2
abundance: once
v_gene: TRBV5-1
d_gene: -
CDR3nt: TGCGCCAGCAGCTCGACGGGTCCGACCACCGGGGAGCTGTTTTTT
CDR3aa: CASSSTGPTTGELFF

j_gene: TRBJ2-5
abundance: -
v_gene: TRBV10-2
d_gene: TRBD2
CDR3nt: TGCGCCAGCAGGGGGCTAGCGGGGGCAAAAGGAGAGACCCAGTACTTC
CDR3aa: CASRGLAGAKGETQYF

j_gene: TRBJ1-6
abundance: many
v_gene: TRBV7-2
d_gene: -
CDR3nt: TGTGCCTCCCAAAGGCGCCAGGGGAACTCACCCCTCCACTTT
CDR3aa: CASQRRQGNSPLHF

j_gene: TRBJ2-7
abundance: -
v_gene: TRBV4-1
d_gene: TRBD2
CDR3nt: TGCGCCAGCAGCCAGCTAGCGGGGGGCCTGGACGAGCAGTACTTC
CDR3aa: CASSQLAGGLDEQYF

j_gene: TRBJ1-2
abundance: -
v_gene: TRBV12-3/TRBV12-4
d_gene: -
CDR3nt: TGTGCCAGCAGCCGCGACAGACTCTATGGCTACACCTTC
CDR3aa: CASSRDRLYGYTF

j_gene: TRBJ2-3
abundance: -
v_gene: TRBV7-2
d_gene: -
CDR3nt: TGTGCCAGCAGCTTCACTACCGGGACAAATACGCAGTATTTT
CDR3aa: CASSFTTGTNTQYF

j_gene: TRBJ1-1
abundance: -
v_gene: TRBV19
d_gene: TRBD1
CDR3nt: TGTGCCAGTAGTATTGGGGAGGGACAGGGGAACACTGAAGCTTTCTTT
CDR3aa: CASSIGEGQGNTEAFF

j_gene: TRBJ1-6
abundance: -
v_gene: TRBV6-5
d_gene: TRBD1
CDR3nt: TGTGCCAGCAGAAGCAGGGGGTTTGATTCACCCCTCCACTTT
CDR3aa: CASRSRGFDSPLHF

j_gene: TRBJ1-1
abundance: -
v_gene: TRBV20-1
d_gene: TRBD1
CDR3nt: TGCAGTGCTAGTGGGACAGGGAACATGAACACTGAAGCTTTCTTT
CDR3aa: CSASGTGNMNTEAFF

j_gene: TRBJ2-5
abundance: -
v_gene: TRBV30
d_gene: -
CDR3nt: TGTGCCTGGAGTGTCGAGGGCTGGACCCAGTACTTC
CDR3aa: CAWSVEGWTQYF

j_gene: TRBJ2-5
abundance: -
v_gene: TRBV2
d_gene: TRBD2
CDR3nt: TGTGCCAGCAGTCCCGCCACTACGACTAGCGGGATTGAGACCCAGTACTTC
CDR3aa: CASSPATTTSGIETQYF

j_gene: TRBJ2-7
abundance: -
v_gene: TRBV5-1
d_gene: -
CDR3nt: TGCGCCAGCAGCTTGTTTCCAGGGTACTACGAGCAGTACTTC
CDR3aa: CASSLFPGYYEQYF

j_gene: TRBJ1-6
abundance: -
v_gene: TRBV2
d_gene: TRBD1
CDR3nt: TGTGCCAGCAGAGCGAGACAGGGATCAGGATCACCCCTCCACTTT
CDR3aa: CASRARQGSGSPLHF

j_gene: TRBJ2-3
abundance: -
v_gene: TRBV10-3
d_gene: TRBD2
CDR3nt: TGTGCCATCAGCCTAACTAGCGGGGGGAAGTATTTT
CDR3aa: CAISLTSGGKYF

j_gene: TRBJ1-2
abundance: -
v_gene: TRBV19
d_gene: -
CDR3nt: TGTGCCAGTAGTATTATCAACACGAACTATGGCTACACCTTC
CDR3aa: CASSIINTNYGYTF

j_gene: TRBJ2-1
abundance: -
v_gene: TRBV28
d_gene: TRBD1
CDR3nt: TGTGCCAGCAGTTTTACAGGGGACCGCTACAATGAGCAGTTCTTC
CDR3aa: CASSFTGDRYNEQFF

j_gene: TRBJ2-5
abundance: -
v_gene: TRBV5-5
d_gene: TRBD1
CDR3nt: TGTGCCAGCAGCGTGACAGGGGGCCGGGAGACCCAGTACTTC
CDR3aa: CASSVTGGRETQYF

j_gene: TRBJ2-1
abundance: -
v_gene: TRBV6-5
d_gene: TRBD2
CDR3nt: TGTGCCAGCAGTTTCTCGGGACTAGTCTACAATGAGCAGTTCTTC
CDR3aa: CASSFSGLVYNEQFF

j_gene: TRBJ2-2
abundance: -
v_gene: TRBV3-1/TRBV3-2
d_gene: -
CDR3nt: TGTGCCAGCAGCCAAGGGGACAAGAACACCGGGGAGCTGTTTTTT
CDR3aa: CASSQGDKNTGELFF

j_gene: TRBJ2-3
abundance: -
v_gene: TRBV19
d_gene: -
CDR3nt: TGTGCCAGTAGTGTTTTCCAGGGGATGGCTAGCACAGATACGCAGTATTTT
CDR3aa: CASSVFQGMASTDTQYF